This T cell receptor (beta chain) appears in the sequencing data of a study of response to subunit inactivated influenza vaccine. In TCRdb, the RT-PCR reads were re-called with MiXCR into one record per CDR3 protein. The repertoire includes hundreds of thousands of distinct CDR3 sequences, roughly 8.2% of them detected once, and 10% to 15% sits in the top ten. With V trimmed by 7 bases and J by 7 bases, 8 bases remained unmatched. Germline CDR1 reads SQVTM; CDR2 reads ANQGSEA. CDR3 size: 15 residues. This chain joins TRBV29-1 and TRBJ2-1; TRBD2 aligns across 15 bases. The receptor's source is a man between 50 and 75 years old who received an inactivated influenza vaccine. The specimen was PBMCs from blood, collected roughly 24 months after vaccination. The chain's CDR3 is CSGEGGLAGGNEQFF. The DNA of the CDR3 is TGCAGCGGGGAGGGGGGACTAGCGGGAGGAAATGAGCAGTTCTTC.